Listed below are T cell receptor beta chains from one sample, sequenced in a study of control samples from healthy donors and cancer patients. Data came from immunoSEQ multiplex PCR; TCRdb stores just in-frame clones and leaves some out. The sample holds approximately 150,000 clones, around 88% seen once. Sequencing was performed on blood. The source of these receptors is a man between 18 and 35 years old in good health. Each CDR3 is given with its conserved first and last residue. The order of the fields is clone size, V gene, J gene, CDR3 length, D gene, CDR3 DNA, CDR3 protein. The D gene is left open where the match is weak. Rows give clone size only sometimes, using once, few, many, or a class for an expanded clone.

size: .
V: TRBV13
J: TRBJ2-2
length: 12
D: TRBD2
DNA: TGTGCCAGCTCGACTAGCCCCGGGGAGCTGTTTTTT
CDR3: CASSTSPGELFF

size: .
V: TRBV7-6
J: TRBJ1-2
length: 13
D: TRBD1
DNA: TGTGCCAGCAGCTTAGTACAGGGGAATGGCTACACCTTC
CDR3: CASSLVQGNGYTF

size: .
V: TRBV7-9
J: TRBJ2-7
length: 14
D: .
DNA: TGTGCCAGCAGCTCGGAGAAAGCTCCTTACGAGCAGTACTTC
CDR3: CASSSEKAPYEQYF

size: once
V: TRBV19
J: TRBJ1-1
length: 12
D: .
DNA: TGTGCCAGTGCTAGGCGGGACACTGAAGCTTTCTTT
CDR3: CASARRDTEAFF

size: .
V: TRBV6-2/TRBV6-3
J: TRBJ1-2
length: 14
D: .
DNA: TGTGCCAGCAGTTACTCGGCAGGTCACTATGGCTACACCTTC
CDR3: CASSYSAGHYGYTF

size: once
V: TRBV7-3
J: TRBJ1-2
length: 12
D: .
DNA: TGTGCCAGCAGCGACGGAACCAAGGGCTACACCTTC
CDR3: CASSDGTKGYTF

size: .
V: TRBV12-3/TRBV12-4
J: TRBJ2-1
length: 13
D: .
DNA: TGTGCCAGCAGTTTGGCCAGGGTAGGGGAGCAGTTCTTC
CDR3: CASSLARVGEQFF

size: .
V: TRBV7-8
J: TRBJ1-1
length: 20
D: .
DNA: TGTGCCAGCAGCTCGCGGACAGTCGCCCGGGGGGGGGCTATGAACACTGAAGCTTTCTTT
CDR3: CASSSRTVARGGAMNTEAFF

size: .
V: TRBV24-1
J: TRBJ2-7
length: 12
D: .
DNA: TGTGCCACCAGTGATGTGACAGACGAGCAGTACTTC
CDR3: CATSDVTDEQYF

size: .
V: TRBV28
J: TRBJ2-3
length: 14
D: .
DNA: TGTGCCAGCAGTTTGGCCCCAGGCACAGATACGCAGTATTTT
CDR3: CASSLAPGTDTQYF

size: .
V: TRBV5-1
J: TRBJ2-3
length: 19
D: TRBD2
DNA: TGCGCCAGCAGCTTGGTTCCGGGACTAGCGGGGGGGCCAATGGATACGCAGTATTTT
CDR3: CASSLVPGLAGGPMDTQYF

size: .
V: TRBV6-5
J: TRBJ1-1
length: 15
D: TRBD1
DNA: TGTGCCAGCAGTTCCCTCGGGACAGGGACCACTGAAGCTTTCTTT
CDR3: CASSSLGTGTTEAFF

size: .
V: TRBV18
J: TRBJ1-4
length: 14
D: TRBD1
DNA: TGTGCCAGCTCCCTAGGACAGGGTGGAGAAAAACTGTTTTTT
CDR3: CASSLGQGGEKLFF

size: .
V: TRBV18
J: TRBJ1-1
length: 14
D: TRBD1
DNA: TGTGCCAGCTCACCGCTGACAGGGCCCACTGAAGCTTTCTTT
CDR3: CASSPLTGPTEAFF

size: .
V: TRBV4-2
J: TRBJ1-1
length: 16
D: .
DNA: TGTGCCAGCAGCCGAGAACAAAACAGGGAGAACACTGAAGCTTTCTTT
CDR3: CASSREQNRENTEAFF

size: .
V: TRBV19
J: TRBJ1-4
length: 15
D: TRBD1
DNA: TGTGCCAGTAGTCCCTGGGACAGGGGGGGAGAAAAACTGTTTTTT
CDR3: CASSPWDRGGEKLFF

size: .
V: TRBV5-6
J: TRBJ2-3
length: 15
D: .
DNA: TGTGCCAGCAGCTTTCCCCCGGGGCCCACAGATACGCAGTATTTT
CDR3: CASSFPPGPTDTQYF

size: .
V: TRBV15
J: TRBJ1-2
length: 13
D: .
DNA: TGTGCCACCAGCAGAGATGGAAGGGACGGCTACACCTTC
CDR3: CATSRDGRDGYTF

size: .
V: TRBV11-2
J: TRBJ2-3
length: 12
D: .
DNA: TGTGCCAGCAGCTTAGTCGGGGATACGCAGTATTTT
CDR3: CASSLVGDTQYF

size: .
V: TRBV19
J: TRBJ1-2
length: 15
D: TRBD1
DNA: TGTGCCAGTAGTATCTCCGACAGGGGGTTCACTGGCTACACCTTC
CDR3: CASSISDRGFTGYTF

size: .
V: TRBV29-1
J: TRBJ1-2
length: 14
D: .
DNA: TGCAGCGTTGAGGCAGGCGCTACTAACTATGGCTACACCTTC
CDR3: CSVEAGATNYGYTF

size: .
V: TRBV4-3
J: TRBJ2-2
length: 19
D: TRBD2
DNA: TGCGCCAGCAGCCAACGATTCCAGCGGGGGGGCTCGAACACCGGGGAGCTGTTTTTT
CDR3: CASSQRFQRGGSNTGELFF

size: .
V: TRBV6-2/TRBV6-3
J: TRBJ1-3
length: 16
D: .
DNA: TGTGCCAGCAGTTACACCGGGGGAAGAACCGGAAACACCATATATTTT
CDR3: CASSYTGGRTGNTIYF

size: .
V: TRBV3-1/TRBV3-2
J: TRBJ1-5
length: 15
D: .
DNA: TGTGCCAGCAGCCAAGAGTTTCGGGACAATCAGCCCCAGCATTTT
CDR3: CASSQEFRDNQPQHF

size: .
V: TRBV27
J: TRBJ1-2
length: 14
D: .
DNA: TGTGCCAGCACCTCCTCCGGGGGGGACTATGGCTACACCTTC
CDR3: CASTSSGGDYGYTF

size: .
V: TRBV6-6
J: TRBJ1-4
length: 13
D: .
DNA: TGTGCCAGCGTCGGGAGGGTAAAAGAAAAACTGTTTTTT
CDR3: CASVGRVKEKLFF

size: .
V: TRBV7-2
J: TRBJ2-7
length: 18
D: TRBD2
DNA: TGTGCCAGCAGCTCCCGGGGGGGCGATCGGTCCTTCTCCTACGAGCAGTACTTC
CDR3: CASSSRGGDRSFSYEQYF

size: once
V: TRBV15
J: TRBJ1-1
length: 15
D: .
DNA: TGTGCCACCAGCGTCGATTGGGATCTGAACACTGAAGCTTTCTTT
CDR3: CATSVDWDLNTEAFF

size: .
V: TRBV2
J: TRBJ1-6
length: 13
D: TRBD1
DNA: TGTGCCACACAACAGGGGTATAATTCACCCCTCCACTTT
CDR3: CATQQGYNSPLHF

size: .
V: TRBV7-3
J: TRBJ2-5
length: 14
D: .
DNA: TGTGCCAGCAGTTCCAACGTAGGGGAAGAGACCCAGTACTTC
CDR3: CASSSNVGEETQYF

size: .
V: TRBV2
J: TRBJ2-7
length: 11
D: .
DNA: TGTGCCAGCGGAGGCGCCTACGAGCAGTACTTC
CDR3: CASGGAYEQYF

size: .
V: TRBV28
J: TRBJ2-5
length: 16
D: .
DNA: TGTGCCAGCAGGGCCCCCGGGCAAGCTAGCCCTTTGACCCAGTACTTC
CDR3: CASRAPGQASPLTQYF

size: .
V: TRBV6-5
J: TRBJ1-2
length: 11
D: .
DNA: TGTGCCAGCAGCCCGCGGGATGGCTACACCTTC
CDR3: CASSPRDGYTF

size: .
V: TRBV5-5
J: TRBJ1-1
length: 14
D: .
DNA: TGTGCCAGCAGCTTGGCCGGCAGGGAGGCTGAAGCTTTCTTT
CDR3: CASSLAGREAEAFF

size: .
V: TRBV2
J: TRBJ2-7
length: 16
D: TRBD2
DNA: TGTGCCAGCAGCGCGCCGGGGGTCCAGCGGGGTTACGAGCAGTACTTC
CDR3: CASSAPGVQRGYEQYF

size: few
V: TRBV29-1
J: TRBJ2-7
length: 11
D: TRBD1
DNA: TGCAGCGTAGTTACAGGGGGCGAGCAGTACTTC
CDR3: CSVVTGGEQYF

size: .
V: TRBV19
J: TRBJ2-5
length: 13
D: .
DNA: TGTGCCAGTAGTATCAGGGCGAGGGAGACCCAGTACTTC
CDR3: CASSIRARETQYF

size: once
V: TRBV6-2/TRBV6-3
J: TRBJ1-5
length: 14
D: .
DNA: TGTGCCAGCAGTTACACGTATAGCAATCAGCCCCAGCATTTT
CDR3: CASSYTYSNQPQHF

size: .
V: TRBV12-3/TRBV12-4
J: TRBJ1-1
length: 12
D: .
DNA: TGTGCCAGCAGCCAAGCAGGGGTTGAAGCTTTCTTT
CDR3: CASSQAGVEAFF

size: .
V: TRBV6-5
J: TRBJ1-1
length: 16
D: .
DNA: TGTGCCAGCAGTTACTCGATGGTACGGCAGTCTACTGAAGCTTTCTTT
CDR3: CASSYSMVRQSTEAFF

size: .
V: TRBV2
J: TRBJ1-1
length: 14
D: TRBD1
DNA: TGTGCCAGCAGAAAACAGGGGGCCAACACTGAAGCTTTCTTT
CDR3: CASRKQGANTEAFF

size: .
V: TRBV5-5
J: TRBJ2-3
length: 15
D: .
DNA: TGTGCCAGCAGCTCCCCCCGTGGGGGGATGGATACGCAGTATTTT
CDR3: CASSSPRGGMDTQYF

size: .
V: TRBV30
J: TRBJ2-3
length: 14
D: .
DNA: TGTGCCTGGGCCAGGGGCCACCTGGCAGATACGCAGTATTTT
CDR3: CAWARGHLADTQYF

size: .
V: TRBV3-1/TRBV3-2
J: TRBJ1-4
length: 13
D: .
DNA: TGTGCCAGCAGCCGTGGAGCCTCCCCAGAACTGTTTTTT
CDR3: CASSRGASPELFF